The 8 T cell receptor beta chains reported below all come from one sample, sequenced in a study of CD8 T cells in Susac syndrome. An input of about 0.45 to 1 ug of RNA was subjected to reverse transcription using random hexamers. TCRdb analysed the immunoSEQ multiplex PCR reads with MiXCR anew, one entry per CDR3 protein. The sample contains hundreds of thousands of distinct CDR3 sequences, approximately 85% of which appear only once. Sequencing was carried out using CD8+ T cells from PBMCs. These receptors were collected from a human donor with multiple sclerosis.

The rearrangement joins TRBV27 to TRBJ1-1; a possible D gene is TRBD1 (6 bases). The CDR3 contains 15 residues. Germline-derived CDR1 and CDR2 are MNHEY and SMNVEV (reference sequence). V lost 2 bases to trimming and J lost 1 base, with 11 bases between them. The CDR3 is CASSLIAGANTEAFF. Written as DNA, the CDR3 is TGTGCCAGCAGTTTAATAGCAGGGGCGAACACTGAAGCTTTCTTT.

This clonotype was recorded once. The CDR3 DNA follows: TGTGCCAGCAGTTACTCGCAGGGTTATAGCGGCTACACCTTC. Its protein is CASSYSQGYSGYTF. The chain joins TRBV6-5 to TRBJ1-2, with a possible D match to TRBD1 (5 bases). V lost 0 bases to trimming and J lost 8 bases, with 13 bases between them. The CDR3 length is 14 residues. CDR1 and CDR2 (germline): MNHEY, SVGAGI.

The chain carries TRBV5-4 and TRBJ2-1; weak D call: TRBD1 (7 bases). Trimming pared 0 bases from V and 9 bases from J, leaving 16 bases between. Looked up from germline, CDR1 is SGHNT and CDR2 is YYREEE (reference sequence). The CDR3 totals 15 residues. In DNA form, the CDR3 reads TGTGCCAGCAGCTTGGTAGGGGGCGACGGGGGTGAGCAGTTCTTC. This translates into CASSLVGGDGGEQFF. Combining the CDR3 with reference TRBV5-4 and TRBJ2-1 gives the whole variable domain ETGVTQSPTHLIKTRGQQVTLRCSSQSGHNTVSWYQQALGQGPQFIFQYYREEENGRGNFPPRFSGLQFPNYSSELNVNALELDDSALYLCASSLVGGDGGEQFFGPGTRLTVL.

The chain recombines TRBV30 with TRBJ2-7; D may correspond to TRBD1 or TRBD2 (6 bases each). The V gene lost 7 bases and the J gene lost 6 bases, with 13 bases spanning the gap. The CDR3 runs to 11 residues. Germline V gives CDR1 GTSNPN, CDR2 SVGIG (reference sequence). DNA for the CDR3: TGTGCCTCGGGGGCCGGGAGCGAGCAGTACTTC. It yields the protein CASGAGSEQYF.

The chain combines TRBV27 with TRBJ1-1, with D unresolved. Germline V gene lookup returns CDR1 MNHEY and CDR2 SMNVEV (reference sequence). There are 15 residues in the CDR3. V dropped 5 bases and J dropped 0 bases, with 13 bases sitting between them. CDR3 sequence: CASSPAGNMNTEAFF. DNA for the CDR3: TGTGCCAGCAGTCCGGCCGGGAACATGAACACTGAAGCTTTCTTT.

The V call is TRBV20-1, the J call TRBJ2-2, with 9 bases fitting TRBD1. The CDR3 consists of 17 residues. CDR1 and CDR2 from the germline V gene are DFQATT and SNEGSKA (reference sequence). The V and J ends lost 5 bases and 5 bases, in that order; junction bases with no gene match: 15. The CDR3: CSAYFPGQGFRTGELFF. The CDR3 nucleotides are TGCAGTGCTTACTTCCCGGGACAGGGATTTCGGACCGGGGAGCTGTTTTTT.

This sequence joins TRBV4-1 and TRBJ1-1; 9 bases map to TRBD1. The V segment lost 3 bases and the J segment 9 bases; nucleotides outside the gene matches: 8. This CDR3 has 14 residues. Germline assignment: CDR1 MGHRA and CDR2 YSYEKL. The CDR3 loop is CASSHTGGEAKAFF. In nucleotides, the CDR3 is TGCGCCAGCAGCCATACAGGGGGCGAGGCTAAAGCTTTCTTT.

The chain recombines TRBV7-8 with TRBJ1-2, with TRBD1 matching 7 bases. The CDR3 has 16 residues. Trimming cost V 1 base and J 4 bases; bases outside gene matches: 9. Germline V gene lookup returns CDR1 SGHVS and CDR2 FQNEAQ. CDR3 nucleotide sequence: TGTGCCAGCAGCTTAGTGGTGTCAGGGGGTGGCTATGGCTACACCTTC. Amino acids: CASSLVVSGGGYGYTF.